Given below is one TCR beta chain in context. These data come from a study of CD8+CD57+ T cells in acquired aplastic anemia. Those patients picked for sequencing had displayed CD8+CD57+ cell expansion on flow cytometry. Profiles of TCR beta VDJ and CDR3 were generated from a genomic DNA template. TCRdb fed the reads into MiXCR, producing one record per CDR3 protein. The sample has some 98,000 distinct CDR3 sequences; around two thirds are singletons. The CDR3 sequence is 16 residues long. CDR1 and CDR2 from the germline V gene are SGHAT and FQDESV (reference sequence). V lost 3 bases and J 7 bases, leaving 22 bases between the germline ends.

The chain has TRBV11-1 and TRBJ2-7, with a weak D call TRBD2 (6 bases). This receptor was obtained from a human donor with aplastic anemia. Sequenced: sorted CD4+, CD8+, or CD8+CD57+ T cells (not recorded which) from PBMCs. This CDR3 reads CASSFRPTTVEGEQYF. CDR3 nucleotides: TGTGCCAGCAGCTTTAGACCCACCACAGTGGAGGGTGAGCAGTACTTC.